The text below deals with one T cell receptor (beta chain). The sample originates from a study of technical replicates of blood from a few donors. Produced via immunoSEQ multiplex PCR; TCRdb's table is partial and in-frame only. Of about 76,000 clones in the sample, approximately 83% are singletons; the top ten hold roughly 4.5%. The receptor's source is a human donor in good health. Some clones in this sample may be carry-over from other donors' samples. The specimen sequenced was PBMCs.

The CDR3 spells CAWSVQYYEQYF. The CDR3 DNA sequence: TGTGCCTGGAGTGTACAGTACTACGAGCAGTACTTC. The chain recombines TRBV30 with TRBJ2-7; D is unresolved. Deletions cut 0 bases from V and 3 bases from J, with 6 bases between. Germline V gene lookup returns CDR1 GTSNPN and CDR2 SVGIG (reference sequence). CDR3 length: 12 amino acids.